This TCR beta chain was recorded in a study of blood T cell repertoires in COVID-19. The CDR3 is 15 amino acids. The V segment lost 0 bases and the J segment 2 bases; nucleotides outside the gene matches: 3. The germline gives CDR1 SGHTA, CDR2 FQGNSA. Measured with immunoSEQ multiplex PCR; TCRdb has only the in-frame clones, and not every one. The sample yields 100,000 to 150,000 clones, about 83% seen once. Sequenced sample: peripheral blood. V and J are TRBV7-2 and TRBJ2-7; 8 bases map to TRBD1. The TCR was taken from a man older than 75 with active or convalescent COVID-19. DNA of the CDR3: TGTGCCAGCAGCTTAGCGAACAGGGGGACCTACGAGCAGTACTTC. Translation gives CASSLANRGTYEQYF.